This T cell receptor beta chain was sequenced for a study of blood T cells in healthy people across ages. Germline V gene lookup returns CDR1 SEHNR and CDR2 FQNEAQ (reference sequence). With 4 bases removed from V and 4 bases from J, the gap between germline ends came to 10 bases. There are 13 residues in the CDR3. This clonotype has only a few counts. Through a sample-barcoded 5' primer and a J-beta primer mix, a second PCR was run for about 6 to 12 cycles. MiXCR, run by TCRdb on the 5' RACE reads, gives a single entry per CDR3 protein. The table has 500,000 to 650,000 distinct CDR3 sequences, around 27% seen once. The same sample was also studied in work on T cells of mothers and their children. That source notes: There were no persistent microchimeric T cell clones detected.

The clonotype originates from a boy aged 2-9 years in good health. Material for sequencing was blood. V usage is TRBV7-9 and J usage is TRBJ1-2; D perhaps matches TRBD1 (6 bases). The CDR3 region has the DNA TGTGCCAGCAGCTCACGGACAGTCTATGGCTACACCTTC. This sequence encodes CASSSRTVYGYTF.